This TCR beta chain was found in a study of cytomegalovirus exposure and HLA in healthy donors. The junction had 5 bases not matched to a gene; V was cut back by 6 bases and J by 4 bases. In germline, CDR1 is MDHEN, CDR2 SYDVKM. The CDR3 totals 14 residues. Regarding this clone: Its target is not known.

Study outcomes and limitations: Later, an analysis showed that TCR beta chains associated with HLA were more clonally expanded than others that were equally common.

A multiplex PCR was run with 60 Vbeta primers and 13 Jbeta primers. Using immunoSEQ multiplex PCR, the repertoire was profiled, and TCRdb retains in-frame clones only, with some absent. The table lists some 130,000 clones, 60% to 80% of them singletons, with 2.2% in the top ten. J is TRBJ1-4 and V is TRBV28; 7 nucleotides line up with TRBD1. The receptor was isolated from a man under 40 in good health and CMV-seronegative. The source material was PBMCs. The CDR3 DNA follows: TGTGCCAGCAGCACTGGGACAGATAATGAAAAACTGTTTTTT. The encoded protein is CASSTGTDNEKLFF. The whole variable domain, filled in from reference TRBV28 and TRBJ1-4, reads DVKVTQSSRYLVKRTGEKVFLECVQDMDHENMFWYRQDPGLGLRLIYFSYDVKMKEKGDIPEGYSVSREKKERFSLILESASTNQTSMYLCASSTGTDNEKLFFGSGTQLSVL.